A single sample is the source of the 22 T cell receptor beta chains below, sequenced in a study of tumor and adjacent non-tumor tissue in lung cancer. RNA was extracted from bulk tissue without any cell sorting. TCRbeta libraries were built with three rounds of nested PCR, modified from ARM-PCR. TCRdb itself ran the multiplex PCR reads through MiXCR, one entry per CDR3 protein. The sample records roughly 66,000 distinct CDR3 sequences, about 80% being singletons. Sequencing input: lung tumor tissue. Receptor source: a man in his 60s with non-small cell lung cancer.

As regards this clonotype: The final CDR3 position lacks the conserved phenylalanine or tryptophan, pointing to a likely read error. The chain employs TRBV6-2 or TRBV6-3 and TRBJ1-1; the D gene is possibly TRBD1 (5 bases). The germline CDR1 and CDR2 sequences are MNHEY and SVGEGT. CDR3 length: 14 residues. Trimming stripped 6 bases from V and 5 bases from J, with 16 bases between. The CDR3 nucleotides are TGTGCCAGCAGCCGGACGGGGGGGAATACTGAAGCTTTCATT. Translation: CASSRTGGNTEAFI.

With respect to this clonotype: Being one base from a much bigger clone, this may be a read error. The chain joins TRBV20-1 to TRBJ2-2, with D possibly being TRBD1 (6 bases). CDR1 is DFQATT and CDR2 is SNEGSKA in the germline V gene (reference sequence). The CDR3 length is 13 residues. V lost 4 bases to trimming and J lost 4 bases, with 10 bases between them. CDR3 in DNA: TGCAGTGCTAACCAGGGGCGCACCGGGGAGCTGTTTTTT. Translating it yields CSANQGRTGELFF.

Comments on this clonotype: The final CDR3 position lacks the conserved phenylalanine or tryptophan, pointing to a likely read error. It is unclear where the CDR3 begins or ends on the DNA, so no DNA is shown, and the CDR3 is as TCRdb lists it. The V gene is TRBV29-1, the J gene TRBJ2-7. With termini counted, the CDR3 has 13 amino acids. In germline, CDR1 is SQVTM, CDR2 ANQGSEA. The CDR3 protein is CSVEDPAEYEPYI.

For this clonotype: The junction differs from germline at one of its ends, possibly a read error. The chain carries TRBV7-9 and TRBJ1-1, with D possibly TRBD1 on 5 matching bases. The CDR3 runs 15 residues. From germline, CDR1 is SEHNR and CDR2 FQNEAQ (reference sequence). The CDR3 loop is CANSPRTFGDTEAFF. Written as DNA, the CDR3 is TGTGCCAACAGCCCACGGACATTTGGCGACACTGAAGCTTTCTTT.

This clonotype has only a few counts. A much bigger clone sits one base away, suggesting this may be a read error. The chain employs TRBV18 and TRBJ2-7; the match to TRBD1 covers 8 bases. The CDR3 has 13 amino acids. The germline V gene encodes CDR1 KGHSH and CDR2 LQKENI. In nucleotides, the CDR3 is TGTGCCAGATCACAGACAGGGGTGGACGAGCAGTACTTC. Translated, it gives CARSQTGVDEQYF.

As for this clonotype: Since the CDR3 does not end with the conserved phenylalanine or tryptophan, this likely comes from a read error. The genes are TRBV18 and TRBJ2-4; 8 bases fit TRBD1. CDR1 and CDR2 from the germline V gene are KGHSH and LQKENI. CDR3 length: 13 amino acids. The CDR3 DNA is TGTACCAGCCGACCCGGACAGGGATACATTCAGTACTTA. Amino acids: CTSRPGQGYIQYL.

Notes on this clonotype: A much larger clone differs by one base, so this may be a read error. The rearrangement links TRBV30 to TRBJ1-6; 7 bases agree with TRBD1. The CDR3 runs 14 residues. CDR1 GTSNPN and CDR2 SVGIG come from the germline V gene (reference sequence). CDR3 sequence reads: CASSRPGGESPLHF. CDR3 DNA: TGTGCCTCGAGTAGGCCAGGGGGTGAATCACCCCTCCACTTT.

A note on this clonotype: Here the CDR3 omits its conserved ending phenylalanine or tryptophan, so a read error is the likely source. The CDR3 is CSARQSGREYRPQHS. The DNA of the CDR3 is TGCAGTGCTAGACAGTCAGGCAGGGAGTATCGGCCCCAGCATTCT. This chain links TRBV20-1 with TRBJ1-5; D is perhaps TRBD1 (5 bases). Germline V gene data show CDR1 as DFQATT and CDR2 as SNEGSKA (reference sequence). The CDR3 extends over 15 amino acids. Trimming removed 2 bases from V and 9 bases from J, with 20 bases in between.

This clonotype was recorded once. The CDR3 region is CASSEAGTGNQAQYF. The CDR3 bases are TGTGCCAGCAGTGAAGCCGGTACAGGGAATCAGGCCCAGTATTTT. The chain recombines TRBV6-1 with TRBJ1-5, with D perhaps matching TRBD1 (6 bases). TRBJ2-3 matches the DNA end more closely, so the J call is doubtful. The CDR3 has 15 residues. Germline V CDR1 and CDR2: MNHNS, SASEGT.

The CDR3 loop is CNVRAGTGCNEQYF. As DNA, the CDR3 is TGCAACGTCAGAGCCGGGACAGGGTGCAACGAGCAGTACTTC. The chain combines TRBV29-1 with TRBJ2-7; 9 nucleotides line up with TRBD1. This CDR3 is 14 amino acids long. From germline, CDR1 is SQVTM and CDR2 ANQGSEA.

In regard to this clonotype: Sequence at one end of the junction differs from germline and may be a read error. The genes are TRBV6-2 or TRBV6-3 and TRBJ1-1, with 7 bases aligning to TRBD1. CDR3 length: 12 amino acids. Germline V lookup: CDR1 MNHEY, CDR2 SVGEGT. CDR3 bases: TGTGCCAGCGGAACAACAGGGGCTGAAGTTTTCTTT. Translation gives CASGTTGAEVFF.

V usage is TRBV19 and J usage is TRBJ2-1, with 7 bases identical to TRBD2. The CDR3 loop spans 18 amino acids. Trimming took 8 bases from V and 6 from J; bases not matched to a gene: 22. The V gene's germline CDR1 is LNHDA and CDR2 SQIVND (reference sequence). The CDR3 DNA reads TGTGCCAGTTGGCCCTCTAGCACCCCGGCGGGAGCCTGCAATGAGCAGTTCTTC. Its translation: CASWPSSTPAGACNEQFF.

DNA for the CDR3: TGCAGTGCTAGTATGGGGGGCGATCAGTTCTTC. Translation: CSASMGGDQFF. The rearrangement uses TRBV20-1 and TRBJ2-1; perhaps D is TRBD1 or TRBD2 (6 bases each). The CDR3 is 11 residues long. V was cut by 3 bases and J by 13 bases, with 13 bases left in between. CDR1 is DFQATT and CDR2 is SNEGSKA in the germline V gene (reference sequence).

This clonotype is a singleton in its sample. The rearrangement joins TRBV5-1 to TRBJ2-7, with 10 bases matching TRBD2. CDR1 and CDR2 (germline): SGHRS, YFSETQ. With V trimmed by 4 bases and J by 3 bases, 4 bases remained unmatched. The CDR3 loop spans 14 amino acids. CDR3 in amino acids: CASSMGLANYEQYF. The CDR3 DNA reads TGCGCCAGCAGCATGGGACTAGCGAACTACGAGCAGTACTTC.

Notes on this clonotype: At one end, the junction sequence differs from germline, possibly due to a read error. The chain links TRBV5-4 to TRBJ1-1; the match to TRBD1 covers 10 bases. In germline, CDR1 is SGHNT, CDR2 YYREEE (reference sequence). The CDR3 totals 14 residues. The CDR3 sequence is CASSWGQGKTESIF. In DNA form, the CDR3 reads TGTGCCAGCAGCTGGGGACAGGGGAAGACTGAATCTATCTTT.

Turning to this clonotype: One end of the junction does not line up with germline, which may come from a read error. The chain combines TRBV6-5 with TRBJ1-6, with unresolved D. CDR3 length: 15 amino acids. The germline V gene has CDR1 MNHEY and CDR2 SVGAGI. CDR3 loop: CASSYGSPANSPLHF. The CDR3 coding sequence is TGTGCCAGCAGTTACGGGAGTCCTGCTAATTCACCACTCCACTTT.

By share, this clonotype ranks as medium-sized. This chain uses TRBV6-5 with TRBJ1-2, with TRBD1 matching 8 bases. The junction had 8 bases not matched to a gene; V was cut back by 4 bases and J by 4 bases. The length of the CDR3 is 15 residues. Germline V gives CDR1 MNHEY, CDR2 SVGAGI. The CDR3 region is CASSSPGQGLYGYTF. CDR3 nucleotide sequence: TGTGCCAGCAGTTCCCCTGGACAGGGCCTCTATGGCTACACCTTC.

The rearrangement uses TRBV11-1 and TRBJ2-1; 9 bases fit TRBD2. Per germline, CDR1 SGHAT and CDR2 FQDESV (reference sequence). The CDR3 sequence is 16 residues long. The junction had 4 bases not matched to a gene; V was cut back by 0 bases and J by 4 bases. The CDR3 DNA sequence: TGTGCCAGCAGCTTAGCTATACTAGCGGGTTACAATGAGCAGTTCTTC. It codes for CASSLAILAGYNEQFF.

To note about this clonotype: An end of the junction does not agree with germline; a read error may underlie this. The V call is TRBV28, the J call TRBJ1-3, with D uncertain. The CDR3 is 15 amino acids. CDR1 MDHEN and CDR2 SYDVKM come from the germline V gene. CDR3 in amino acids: CASRGRVDSRNTIYF. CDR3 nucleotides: TGTGCCAGCAGAGGGAGGGTGGACTCTAGAAACACCATATATTTC.

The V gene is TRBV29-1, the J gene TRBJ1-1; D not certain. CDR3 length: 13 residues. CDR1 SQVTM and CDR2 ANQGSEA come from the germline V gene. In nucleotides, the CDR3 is TGCGGAGTCCACTTTGGGGAAAAAAATGAAGCTTTCTTT. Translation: CGVHFGEKNEAFF.

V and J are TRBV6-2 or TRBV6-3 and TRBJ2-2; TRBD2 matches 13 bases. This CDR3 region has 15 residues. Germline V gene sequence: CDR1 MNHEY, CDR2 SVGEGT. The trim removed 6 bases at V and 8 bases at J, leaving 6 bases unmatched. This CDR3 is CASSTGLAGVGELFF. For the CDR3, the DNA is TGTGCCAGCAGCACAGGACTAGCGGGAGTAGGGGAGCTGTTTTTT.

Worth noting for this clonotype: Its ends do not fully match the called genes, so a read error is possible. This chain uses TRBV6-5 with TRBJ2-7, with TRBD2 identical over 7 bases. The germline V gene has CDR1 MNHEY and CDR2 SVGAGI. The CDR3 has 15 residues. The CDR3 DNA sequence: TGTGCCAGCAGTTACTCGAGGCGGGAGACGGACAAGCAGCAGTTC. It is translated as CASSYSRRETDKQQF.